Listed below are T cell receptor beta chains from one sample, sequenced in a study of response to subunit inactivated influenza vaccine. TCRdb fed the RT-PCR reads into MiXCR, producing one record per CDR3 protein. This sample has around 650,000 distinct CDR3 sequences, with 15% to 19% found just once. The sequenced sample was PBMCs from blood, obtained less than 13 days after vaccination. The source is a man aged 50-60 years who received an inactivated influenza vaccine. CDR3s include the opening cysteine and the closing phenylalanine or tryptophan. The D gene is left open where the match is weak. Clone size appears in some rows only: once, few, many, or a class for an expanded clone.

d_call: -
clone_size: few
v_call: TRBV7-2
j_call: TRBJ2-1
cdr3_nt: TGTGCCAGCAGCCCGTTAAGGTTGAATGAGCAGTTCTTC
cdr3_aa: CASSPLRLNEQFF

d_call: -
clone_size: -
v_call: TRBV7-2
j_call: TRBJ2-7
cdr3_nt: TGTGCCAGCAGCCCTGGTTGGGCATACGAGCAGTACTTC
cdr3_aa: CASSPGWAYEQYF

d_call: TRBD1
clone_size: few
v_call: TRBV4-1
j_call: TRBJ2-2
cdr3_nt: TGCGCCAGCAGCCACGGAAGGGGGCAGGCCGGGGAGCTGTTTTTT
cdr3_aa: CASSHGRGQAGELFF

d_call: -
clone_size: -
v_call: TRBV5-1
j_call: TRBJ1-4
cdr3_nt: TGCGCCAGCTCCGGAAGCCTTGACGGTGAAAAACTCTTTTTT
cdr3_aa: CASSGSLDGEKLFF

d_call: TRBD1
clone_size: few
v_call: TRBV5-1
j_call: TRBJ1-1
cdr3_nt: TGCGCCAGCAGCTCCGGACAGGGGGCCGAAGCTTTCTTT
cdr3_aa: CASSSGQGAEAFF

d_call: TRBD1
clone_size: few
v_call: TRBV6-5
j_call: TRBJ1-5
cdr3_nt: TGTGCCAGCAGTTACTCGATCCAGGGGGCTCAGCCCCAGCATTTT
cdr3_aa: CASSYSIQGAQPQHF

d_call: TRBD2
clone_size: few
v_call: TRBV5-1
j_call: TRBJ2-1
cdr3_nt: TGCGCCAGCAGCACGGGGACTAGCGGGGAACCCAATGAGCAGTTCTTC
cdr3_aa: CASSTGTSGEPNEQFF

d_call: TRBD1
clone_size: -
v_call: TRBV20-1
j_call: TRBJ1-6
cdr3_nt: TGCAGTGCTGAGCGGCAGGGGGTAGGATCACCCCTCCACTTT
cdr3_aa: CSAERQGVGSPLHF

d_call: TRBD1
clone_size: few
v_call: TRBV4-3
j_call: TRBJ2-5
cdr3_nt: TGCGCCAGCAGCCGACATCGGGGCGTTAATGGACAGGGGGTCTTGTGGACCCAGTACTTC
cdr3_aa: CASSRHRGVNGQGVLWTQYF

d_call: -
clone_size: few
v_call: TRBV7-2
j_call: TRBJ2-1
cdr3_nt: TGTGCCAGCAGCACTAGGGCCGGTGAGCAGTTCTTC
cdr3_aa: CASSTRAGEQFF

d_call: -
clone_size: few
v_call: TRBV7-2
j_call: TRBJ2-7
cdr3_nt: TGTGCCAGCAGCTTAGAACAGGGATACTACGAGCAGTACTTC
cdr3_aa: CASSLEQGYYEQYF

d_call: -
clone_size: -
v_call: TRBV12-3/TRBV12-4
j_call: TRBJ2-2
cdr3_nt: TGTGCCAGCAGTTCGCCGGTGGTAGCAGAGGGCGGGGAGCTGTTTTTT
cdr3_aa: CASSSPVVAEGGELFF

d_call: TRBD2
clone_size: -
v_call: TRBV7-8
j_call: TRBJ2-1
cdr3_nt: TGTGCCAGCAGCTTAGATACTAGCGGAGCCTACAATGAGCAGTTCTTC
cdr3_aa: CASSLDTSGAYNEQFF

d_call: TRBD1
clone_size: few
v_call: TRBV7-7
j_call: TRBJ2-2
cdr3_nt: TGTGCCAGCAGCTCCGGGACAGGGTTGGCCGGGGAGCTGTTTTTT
cdr3_aa: CASSSGTGLAGELFF

d_call: TRBD2
clone_size: few
v_call: TRBV20-1
j_call: TRBJ2-1
cdr3_nt: TGCAGTGCTAGAGATGGTACTAGCGCCTCCTACAATGAGCAGTTCTTC
cdr3_aa: CSARDGTSASYNEQFF

d_call: -
clone_size: few
v_call: TRBV5-5
j_call: TRBJ2-3
cdr3_nt: TGTGCCAGCATCTCCCAAGGGCGCACAGATACGCAGTATTTT
cdr3_aa: CASISQGRTDTQYF

d_call: -
clone_size: few
v_call: TRBV19
j_call: TRBJ2-6
cdr3_nt: TGTGCCAGTGTTTTTTCTGGGGCCAACGTCCTGACTTTC
cdr3_aa: CASVFSGANVLTF

d_call: -
clone_size: few
v_call: TRBV6-5
j_call: TRBJ2-7
cdr3_nt: TGTGCCAGCAGTTATGCTAGTTCTAACGAGCAGTACTTC
cdr3_aa: CASSYASSNEQYF

d_call: TRBD2
clone_size: -
v_call: TRBV12-3/TRBV12-4
j_call: TRBJ2-5
cdr3_nt: TGTGCCAGCAGATATAGCGGGGGGGCAGAGACCCAGTACTTC
cdr3_aa: CASRYSGGAETQYF

d_call: -
clone_size: -
v_call: TRBV7-2
j_call: TRBJ1-2
cdr3_nt: TGTGCCAGCAACTTAGTACCTCGGGGGGGCTACACCTTC
cdr3_aa: CASNLVPRGGYTF

d_call: -
clone_size: -
v_call: TRBV10-3
j_call: TRBJ1-5
cdr3_nt: TGTGCCATCAAGAAGGGCCCGGAGCCCCAGCATTTT
cdr3_aa: CAIKKGPEPQHF

d_call: TRBD2
clone_size: -
v_call: TRBV18
j_call: TRBJ2-7
cdr3_nt: TGTGCCAGCTCACCCGGGCTAGCGGGAGAATACGAGCAGTACTTC
cdr3_aa: CASSPGLAGEYEQYF

d_call: TRBD2
clone_size: -
v_call: TRBV6-1
j_call: TRBJ2-1
cdr3_nt: TGTGCCAGCAGACCCCCATACTCCGGACTAGCGATCAATGAGCAGTTCTTC
cdr3_aa: CASRPPYSGLAINEQFF

d_call: TRBD1
clone_size: -
v_call: TRBV7-2
j_call: TRBJ1-2
cdr3_nt: TGTGCCAGCAGCTATACCGGGACAGACTATGGCTACACCTTC
cdr3_aa: CASSYTGTDYGYTF

d_call: TRBD2
clone_size: -
v_call: TRBV4-2
j_call: TRBJ2-1
cdr3_nt: TGTGCCAGCAGCCAAGTGGCTCTAGCGGGAGGAGGTTTAAAGAATGAGCAGTTCTTC
cdr3_aa: CASSQVALAGGGLKNEQFF

d_call: TRBD2
clone_size: -
v_call: TRBV7-9
j_call: TRBJ2-1
cdr3_nt: TGTGCCAGCGCCAACCTCGCGGGAGAAGGTAATGAGCAGTTCTTC
cdr3_aa: CASANLAGEGNEQFF

d_call: -
clone_size: -
v_call: TRBV6-1
j_call: TRBJ2-2
cdr3_nt: TGTGCCAGCAGTCCTCCATTTAACACCGGGGAGCTGTTTTTT
cdr3_aa: CASSPPFNTGELFF

d_call: -
clone_size: -
v_call: TRBV10-2
j_call: TRBJ2-5
cdr3_nt: TGCGCCAGCAGTGATTACCCGGGGGAGACCCAGTACTTC
cdr3_aa: CASSDYPGETQYF

d_call: -
clone_size: -
v_call: TRBV7-9
j_call: TRBJ1-2
cdr3_nt: TGTGCCAGCCAGACCGGGAACTATGGCTACACCTTC
cdr3_aa: CASQTGNYGYTF

d_call: TRBD2
clone_size: -
v_call: TRBV3-1
j_call: TRBJ2-3
cdr3_nt: TGTACCTTCTGTTTAGGGCGGGGTCGCGGGAGTTTGGCAGATACGCAGTATTTT
cdr3_aa: CTFCLGRGRGSLADTQYF

d_call: -
clone_size: -
v_call: TRBV19
j_call: TRBJ2-5
cdr3_nt: TGTGCCAGTAGTATTTCGGGCCTAGAGACCCAGTACTTC
cdr3_aa: CASSISGLETQYF

d_call: TRBD2
clone_size: -
v_call: TRBV29-1
j_call: TRBJ2-2
cdr3_nt: TGCAGCGTAGGTAGCGGGGCCGGGGAGCTGTTTTTT
cdr3_aa: CSVGSGAGELFF

d_call: -
clone_size: -
v_call: TRBV28
j_call: TRBJ2-3
cdr3_nt: TGTGCCAGCAGCGATCCTCGGGGTAGCGGAAGCACAGATACGCAGTATTTT
cdr3_aa: CASSDPRGSGSTDTQYF

d_call: TRBD2
clone_size: -
v_call: TRBV29-1
j_call: TRBJ2-5
cdr3_nt: TGCAGCGTTCCCGGGAGGGACCAAGAGACCCAGTACTTC
cdr3_aa: CSVPGRDQETQYF

d_call: TRBD2
clone_size: many
v_call: TRBV12-3/TRBV12-4
j_call: TRBJ2-7
cdr3_nt: TGTGCCAGCAGTTCAGGCGGGGGCGAGCAGTACTTC
cdr3_aa: CASSSGGGEQYF

d_call: -
clone_size: -
v_call: TRBV9
j_call: TRBJ1-1
cdr3_nt: TGTGCCAGCAGCGTAGAGGACACTGAAGCTTTCTTT
cdr3_aa: CASSVEDTEAFF

d_call: -
clone_size: few
v_call: TRBV6-2/TRBV6-3
j_call: TRBJ1-1
cdr3_nt: TGTGCCAGCAGTTACTTGGGATTTGACAGCTCTGAAGCTTTCTTT
cdr3_aa: CASSYLGFDSSEAFF

d_call: TRBD2
clone_size: few
v_call: TRBV6-5
j_call: TRBJ2-3
cdr3_nt: TGTGCCAGCAGTTACTTTAGCGGGGATACGCAGTATTTT
cdr3_aa: CASSYFSGDTQYF

d_call: TRBD1
clone_size: -
v_call: TRBV11-2
j_call: TRBJ2-7
cdr3_nt: TGTGCCAGCAGCTCCTGGACAGGGGTCGAGCAGTACTTC
cdr3_aa: CASSSWTGVEQYF

d_call: TRBD1
clone_size: -
v_call: TRBV24-1
j_call: TRBJ1-2
cdr3_nt: TGTGCCACCAGTGAGGGGACAGCGGCCTATGGCTACACCTTC
cdr3_aa: CATSEGTAAYGYTF

d_call: TRBD1
clone_size: -
v_call: TRBV7-8
j_call: TRBJ1-6
cdr3_nt: TGTGCCAGCAGCTTGGGCCTGACAGGGACCAGGGTGTCCTATAATTCACCCCTCCACTTT
cdr3_aa: CASSLGLTGTRVSYNSPLHF

d_call: TRBD1
clone_size: -
v_call: TRBV11-2
j_call: TRBJ1-2
cdr3_nt: TGTGCCAGCAACCAGGGACAGCTCTATGGCTACACCTTC
cdr3_aa: CASNQGQLYGYTF

d_call: -
clone_size: few
v_call: TRBV6-5
j_call: TRBJ2-1
cdr3_nt: TGTGCCAGCAGATATTATAGCGGATCTTACAATGAGCAGTTCTTC
cdr3_aa: CASRYYSGSYNEQFF

d_call: TRBD2
clone_size: -
v_call: TRBV7-2
j_call: TRBJ2-7
cdr3_nt: TGTGCCAGCAGCTTAGAAAGGCTAGCGGGAGCCGAGCAGTACTTC
cdr3_aa: CASSLERLAGAEQYF

d_call: -
clone_size: many
v_call: TRBV14
j_call: TRBJ2-3
cdr3_nt: TGTGCCAGCAGCTTTCGGAATACGCAGTATTTT
cdr3_aa: CASSFRNTQYF

d_call: -
clone_size: few
v_call: TRBV6-1
j_call: TRBJ1-2
cdr3_nt: TGTGCCAGCAATCGTTGGGAAACCCGTAACTATGGCTACACCTTC
cdr3_aa: CASNRWETRNYGYTF

d_call: -
clone_size: many
v_call: TRBV7-8
j_call: TRBJ1-5
cdr3_nt: TGTGCCAGCAGCTTGGTAGGGGACGGTCAGCCCCAGCATTTT
cdr3_aa: CASSLVGDGQPQHF

d_call: TRBD2
clone_size: few
v_call: TRBV18
j_call: TRBJ2-1
cdr3_nt: TGTGCCAGCTCACCCGGCCGGGAGGGCAGGTACAATGAGCAGTTCTTC
cdr3_aa: CASSPGREGRYNEQFF

d_call: -
clone_size: many
v_call: TRBV7-2
j_call: TRBJ2-5
cdr3_nt: TGTGCCAGCAGCTTAGCGGTCAGCCCGCAAGAGACCCAGTACTTC
cdr3_aa: CASSLAVSPQETQYF

d_call: -
clone_size: few
v_call: TRBV6-1
j_call: TRBJ1-3
cdr3_nt: TGTGCCAGCAGTAGGGGACTCCGCTCTGGAAACACCATATATTTT
cdr3_aa: CASSRGLRSGNTIYF

d_call: TRBD2
clone_size: -
v_call: TRBV6-2/TRBV6-3
j_call: TRBJ2-1
cdr3_nt: TGTGCCAGCAATACTCCCGGGACTAATCCTACAATGAGTCGCGGGGGGCAGTTCTTC
cdr3_aa: CASNTPGTNPTMSRGGQFF

d_call: -
clone_size: few
v_call: TRBV20-1
j_call: TRBJ2-5
cdr3_nt: TGCAGTGCTAGAGAGCCGGGACCCGAGACCCAGTACTTC
cdr3_aa: CSAREPGPETQYF

d_call: TRBD2
clone_size: many
v_call: TRBV7-2
j_call: TRBJ2-7
cdr3_nt: TGTGCCAGCAGCTTTAGCGGGGGGTTATACGAGCAGTACTTC
cdr3_aa: CASSFSGGLYEQYF

d_call: -
clone_size: few
v_call: TRBV20-1
j_call: TRBJ1-1
cdr3_nt: TGCAGTGCTAGAGTTACTGAAGCTTTCTTT
cdr3_aa: CSARVTEAFF

d_call: -
clone_size: -
v_call: TRBV18
j_call: TRBJ1-5
cdr3_nt: TGTGCCAGCTCATTTTCGGTCGAGCAGCCCCAGCATTTT
cdr3_aa: CASSFSVEQPQHF